The clone carrying this T cell receptor beta chain was observed a handful of times. This sequence may be a read error, since a much larger clone differs from it by one base. These data come from a study of regulatory T cells in long-lasting Graves disease. Documented time point: newly diagnosed GD, antithyroid drugs for less than 3 months. From PBMCs, RNA was extracted and then used to make the TCR library. Both iRepertoire HTBI primers and Arm-PCR of CDR3 regions were used to build the TCR beta libraries. One entry per CDR3 protein results from TCRdb running MiXCR on the multiplex PCR reads. The sample gives roughly 500,000 distinct CDR3 sequences, around 15% of which show up once; roughly a sixth is in the top ten. CDR1 MDHEN and CDR2 SYDVKM come from the germline V gene. The CDR3 covers 19 residues. V lost 7 bases, J lost 2 bases, and 27 bases lay in between. This sample also appeared in a second study, on T cells in Graves' hyperthyroidism and ophthalmopathy.

J is TRBJ1-5 and V is TRBV28; possibly TRBD1 for D (5 bases). The TCR originated in a woman aged 45-65 years with Graves disease. The specimen was peripheral blood mononuclear cells (PBMCs), collected at new diagnosis, from a patient treated with antithyroid drugs. CDR3: CASTKVAPRGWLGNQPQHF. CDR3 DNA sequence: TGTGCCAGCACCAAAGTCGCGCCAAGGGGCTGGTTGGGCAATCAGCCCCAGCATTTT.